One and the same sample provided the 26 T cell receptor beta chains below, sequenced in a study of blood T cell repertoires in COVID-19. Profiling relied on immunoSEQ multiplex PCR, and the TCRdb table lists in-frame clones only, not all of them. The profile covers 300,000 to 400,000 clones, with around 86% appearing a single time and roughly 4.2% taken by the ten largest. Sequencing was performed on PBMCs or T cells enriched from blood (not recorded which). The receptor set was obtained from a woman aged 40-49 years with acute COVID-19.

The chain is built from TRBV20-1 and TRBJ2-5; 11 nucleotides match TRBD1. CDR1 is DFQATT, CDR2 SNEGSKA, per germline (reference sequence). The ends lost 5 bases at V and 4 bases at J; junction bases unmatched: 6. The CDR3 has 14 amino acids. CDR3 sequence (DNA): TGCAGTGCTTGTGGACAGGGGGCTACAGAGACCCAGTACTTC. Its translation is CSACGQGATETQYF.

The rearrangement uses TRBV15 and TRBJ2-6; 8 nucleotides match TRBD1. Germline CDR1 reads LNHNV; CDR2 reads YYDKDF (reference sequence). The CDR3 contains 19 residues. Trimming removed 3 bases from V and 0 bases from J; junction bases left unmatched: 10. CDR3 sequence reads: CATSSLQTGDNSGANVLTF. CDR3 DNA: TGTGCCACCAGCAGCCTTCAGACAGGGGACAACTCTGGGGCCAACGTCCTGACTTTC.

This clone came up a few times. The chain joins TRBV7-9 to TRBJ2-1; 9 nucleotides line up with TRBD2. V lost 4 bases, J lost 5 bases, and 6 bases stayed unmatched. This CDR3 comprises 15 residues. Germline CDR1 is SEHNR and CDR2 is FQNEAQ (reference sequence). The CDR3 spells CASSYTSGLNNEQFF. DNA of the CDR3: TGTGCCAGCAGCTACACTAGCGGGCTTAACAATGAGCAGTTCTTC.

The rearrangement joins TRBV7-8 to TRBJ2-7, with 9 nucleotides matching TRBD1. In germline, CDR1 is SGHVS, CDR2 FQNEAQ. CDR3 length: 15 amino acids. V shed 4 bases, J shed 3 bases, and the junction held 7 bases outside the gene matches. The CDR3 DNA reads as TGTGCCAGCAGCTCCGGGACAGGGTACATCTACGAGCAGTACTTC. It yields the protein CASSSGTGYIYEQYF.

The chain is built from TRBV4-3 and TRBJ2-3, with 10 bases identical to TRBD1. Per the germline V gene, CDR1 is LGHNA and CDR2 is YSLEER. The CDR3 runs to 16 residues. V was pared by 4 bases and J by 6 bases, with 10 bases of the junction left unmatched. This CDR3 reads CASSRAGTGALDTQYF. DNA for the CDR3: TGCGCCAGCAGCCGGGCCGGGACAGGGGCTTTGGATACGCAGTATTTT.

This clone was counted a few times. This sequence joins TRBV7-9 and TRBJ1-4, with D possibly matching TRBD1 (6 bases). Trimming removed 1 base at V and 0 bases at J, with 6 bases between. Germline CDR1 SEHNR, CDR2 FQNEAQ (reference sequence). This CDR3 contains 15 residues. The CDR3 DNA sequence: TGTGCCAGCAGCTTAGACAGGGCAACTAATGAAAAACTGTTTTTT. This translates into CASSLDRATNEKLFF.

The sample holds a few counts of this clone. The genes are TRBV5-1 and TRBJ1-5; 10 positions agree with TRBD1. The length of the CDR3 is 15 residues. Germline trimming cut 1 base from V and 11 bases from J; bases unmatched to any gene: 9. The germline gives CDR1 SGHRS, CDR2 YFSETQ. For the CDR3, the DNA is TGCGCCAGCAGCTTGTCTCGCGGGGACAGGGGAGCCCAGCATTTT. Protein product: CASSLSRGDRGAQHF. The full variable domain, in which reference TRBV5-1 and TRBJ1-5 provide the parts outside the CDR3, is KAGVTQTPRYLIKTRGQQVTLSCSPISGHRSVSWYQQTPGQGLQFLFEYFSETQRNKGNFPGRFSGRQFSNSRSEMNVSTLELGDSALYLCASSLSRGDRGAQHFGDGTRLSIL.

The table lists this clone with a few counts. The chain joins TRBV7-2 to TRBJ1-1; tentative D call: TRBD1 (5 bases). Trimming shortened V by 2 bases and J by 1 base, and 14 bases separated the two germline ends. This CDR3 has 16 amino acids. Germline assignment: CDR1 SGHTA and CDR2 FQGNSA. The CDR3 spells CASSLPPGGGNTEAFF. For the CDR3, the DNA is TGTGCCAGCAGCTTACCACCCGGGGGGGGGAACACTGAAGCTTTCTTT.

This clone was recorded a few times. CDR3 DNA: TGTGCCATCAAGAGGGACAGGGCTTCCTACGAGCAGTACTTC. It encodes CAIKRDRASYEQYF. The chain carries TRBV10-3 and TRBJ2-7, with 9 bases that match TRBD1. Germline values: CDR1 ENHRY, CDR2 SYGVKD. Losses at the gene ends were 7 bases for V and 1 base for J; bases not matched to a gene: 5. The CDR3 extends over 14 amino acids.

The chain couples TRBV9 to TRBJ2-1; TRBD2 matches 9 bases. The CDR3 covers 15 residues. Per the germline V gene, CDR1 is SGDLS and CDR2 is YYNGEE. J was trimmed by 4 bases and V by 4 bases; bases with no gene match: 6. The CDR3 region has the DNA TGTGCCAGCAGCCTTAGCGGGAGCGGTTACAATGAGCAGTTCTTC. This encodes CASSLSGSGYNEQFF.

The J gene is TRBJ2-3, the V gene TRBV28; TRBD1 matches at 8 bases. In germline, CDR1 is MDHEN, CDR2 SYDVKM. J gave up 2 bases and V 3 bases, and 4 bases lay outside the gene matches. This CDR3 contains 15 residues. CDR3 amino acids: CASSFGTGPTDTQYF. The DNA for the CDR3 is TGTGCCAGCAGTTTTGGGACAGGCCCCACAGATACGCAGTATTTT.

The chain carries TRBV6-6 and TRBJ1-6; D gene ambiguous. The CDR3 sequence is 15 residues long. With 3 bases removed from V and 4 bases from J, the gap between germline ends came to 10 bases. Germline lookup yields CDR1 MNHNY and CDR2 SVGAGI (reference sequence). The CDR3 nucleotides are TGTGCCAGCAGTTATCTAGATGGTTATAATTCACCCCTCCACTTT. It codes for CASSYLDGYNSPLHF.

The J gene is TRBJ1-4, the V gene TRBV19; TRBD1 might be the D (6 bases). CDR1 and CDR2 (germline): LNHDA, SQIVND (reference sequence). The CDR3 runs 15 residues. Trimming shortened V by 5 bases and J by 8 bases, and 18 bases separated the two germline ends. In nucleotides, the CDR3 is TGTGCCAGTAGTCCTGGGTGGGGGCTTTCCGAAAAACTGTTTTTT. Translated, it gives CASSPGWGLSEKLFF.

The rearrangement joins TRBV19 to TRBJ2-5, with a tentative D call TRBD2 (5 bases). The CDR3 covers 15 residues. Germline lookup yields CDR1 LNHDA and CDR2 SQIVND (reference sequence). Trimming took 2 bases from V and 5 from J, leaving 15 bases between them. The CDR3 nucleotides read TGTGCCAGTAGTATACTCTCCGGGAATGGGGAGACCCAGTACTTC. Encoded protein: CASSILSGNGETQYF.

This chain uses TRBV27 with TRBJ2-6; the D gene is possibly TRBD2 (7 bases). Trimming took off 2 bases at V and 0 bases at J, with 11 bases between the two ends. Germline V gene data show CDR1 as MNHEY and CDR2 as SMNVEV (reference sequence). The CDR3 is 17 amino acids. CDR3 coding DNA: TGTGCCAGCAGTTTAATAGGGGGGGACTCTGGGGCCAACGTCCTGACTTTC. It translates to CASSLIGGDSGANVLTF.

This chain links TRBV4-2 with TRBJ1-3; the D gene is possibly TRBD1 (6 bases). The CDR3 covers 16 residues. CDR1 is LGHNA, CDR2 YNFKEQ, per germline. The V and J ends lost 0 bases and 0 bases respectively, with 9 bases between them. The CDR3 sequence is CASSQEGTHSGNTIYF. CDR3 in DNA: TGTGCCAGCAGCCAAGAAGGGACACACTCTGGAAACACCATATATTTT.

This clone was recorded only once. This chain connects TRBV5-6 to TRBJ2-7; 8 positions match TRBD1. The ends lost 3 bases at V and 2 bases at J; junction bases unmatched: 4. Germline V gene sequence: CDR1 SGHDT, CDR2 YYEEEE. The CDR3 length is 14 residues. The CDR3 is CASSSGTGAYEQYF. The CDR3 DNA reads as TGTGCCAGCAGCTCAGGGACAGGAGCCTACGAGCAGTACTTC.

This clone has only one observation. The chain employs TRBV24-1 and TRBJ2-3, with a weak D call TRBD1 (6 bases). Germline lookup yields CDR1 KGHDR and CDR2 SFDVKD. The CDR3 sequence is 18 residues long. With 3 bases removed from V and 0 bases from J, the gap between germline ends came to 18 bases. This chain's CDR3 is CATSDPSPDRFSTDTQYF. For the CDR3, the DNA is TGTGCCACCAGTGATCCGTCCCCGGACAGATTCAGCACAGATACGCAGTATTTT.

The chain links TRBV27 to TRBJ1-1, with D perhaps matching TRBD1 (5 bases). This CDR3 region has 12 residues. V lost 5 bases and J lost 11, with 15 bases in between. Germline assignment: CDR1 MNHEY and CDR2 SMNVEV (reference sequence). The CDR3 is CASSRVGATAFF. In DNA, the CDR3 is TGTGCCAGCAGTCGGGTAGGGGCAACGGCTTTCTTT.

This sequence joins TRBV7-9 and TRBJ1-5, with 9 nucleotides matching TRBD1. Germline-derived CDR1 and CDR2 are SEHNR and FQNEAQ (reference sequence). Losses at the gene ends were 5 bases for V and 2 bases for J; bases not matched to a gene: 7. The CDR3 is 16 residues long. The CDR3 bases are TGTGCCAGCAGCCCGGACAGGGGCCCGGGCAATCAGCCCCAGCATTTT. This translates into CASSPDRGPGNQPQHF.

This rearrangement joins TRBV2 to TRBJ1-4, with D maybe TRBD1 (6 bases). Trimming cost V 1 base and J 8 bases, with 17 bases left between them. CDR3 length: 16 residues. Germline V lookup: CDR1 SNHLY, CDR2 FYNNEI. The CDR3 DNA reads as TGTGCCAGCAGTGAAGTGGGGAGGGCCAGGGGAGAAAAACTGTTTTTT. Its translation is CASSEVGRARGEKLFF.

The count of this clone is one. The chain joins TRBV5-1 to TRBJ2-1, with TRBD2 matching 13 bases. The CDR3 is 20 residues long. The junction had 12 bases not matched to a gene; V was cut back by 0 bases and J by 3 bases. Germline V gives CDR1 SGHRS, CDR2 YFSETQ. CDR3 bases: TGCGCCAGCAGCTTGGCCGCTTCGGGACTAGCGGGATCATACTACAATGAGCAGTTCTTC. It is translated as CASSLAASGLAGSYYNEQFF.

The rearrangement joins TRBV7-8 to TRBJ1-2; D not certain. CDR1 and CDR2 from the germline V gene are SGHVS and FQNEAQ. The CDR3 runs 17 residues. The V and J ends lost 1 base and 0 bases respectively, with 15 bases between them. The CDR3 protein is CASSLVTVPNPNYGYTF. CDR3 nucleotide sequence: TGTGCCAGCAGCTTAGTTACAGTACCTAACCCTAACTATGGCTACACCTTC.

As to this clone: This CDR3 fails to terminate in the conserved phenylalanine or tryptophan, so it likely reflects a read error. It is unclear where the CDR3 begins or ends on the DNA, so no DNA is shown, and the CDR3 is as TCRdb lists it. V usage is TRBV7-2 and J usage is TRBJ2-3; the table's D call, TRBD1, was not checked against the DNA. The CDR3 is made up of 13 amino acids, end residues included. Germline V gene data show CDR1 as SGHTA and CDR2 as FQGNSA. The chain's CDR3 is CASSLGDTQRSLI.

The chain combines TRBV29-1 with TRBJ2-7, with 7 positions matching TRBD1. There are 14 residues in the CDR3. Germline loops: CDR1 SQVTM, CDR2 ANQGSEA. Losses at the gene ends were 6 bases for V and 2 bases for J; bases not matched to a gene: 10. This chain's CDR3 is CSVRQGISTYEQYF. In DNA form, the CDR3 reads TGCAGCGTCCGACAGGGTATAAGTACCTACGAGCAGTACTTC.

V usage is TRBV28 and J usage is TRBJ2-7, with 10 bases fitting TRBD2. This CDR3 contains 14 residues. V lost 2 bases to trimming and J lost 2 bases; unmatched junction nucleotides: 0. The germline V gene encodes CDR1 MDHEN and CDR2 SYDVKM. This chain's CDR3 is CASSLLAGAYEQYF. In DNA, the CDR3 is TGTGCCAGCAGTTTACTAGCGGGAGCCTACGAGCAGTACTTC.